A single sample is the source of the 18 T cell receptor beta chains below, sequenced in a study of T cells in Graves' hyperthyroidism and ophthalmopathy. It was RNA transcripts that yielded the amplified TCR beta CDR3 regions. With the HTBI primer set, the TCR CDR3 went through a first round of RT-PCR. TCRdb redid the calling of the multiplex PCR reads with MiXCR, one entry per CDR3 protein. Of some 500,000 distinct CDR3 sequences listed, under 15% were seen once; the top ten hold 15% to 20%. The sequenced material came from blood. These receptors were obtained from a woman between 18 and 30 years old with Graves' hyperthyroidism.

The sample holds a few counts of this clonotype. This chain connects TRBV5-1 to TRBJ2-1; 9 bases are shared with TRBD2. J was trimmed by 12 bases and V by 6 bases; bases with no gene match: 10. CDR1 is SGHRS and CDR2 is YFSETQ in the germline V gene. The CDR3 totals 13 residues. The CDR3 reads CASTGTSWWVQFF. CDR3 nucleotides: TGCGCCAGCACGGGGACTAGCTGGTGGGTGCAGTTCTTC.

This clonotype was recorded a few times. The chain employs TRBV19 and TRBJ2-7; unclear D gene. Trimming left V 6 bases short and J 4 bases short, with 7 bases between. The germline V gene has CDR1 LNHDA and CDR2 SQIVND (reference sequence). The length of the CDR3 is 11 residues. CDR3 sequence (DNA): TGTGCCAGTAGCAACGGGTACGAGCAGTACTTC. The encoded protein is CASSNGYEQYF.

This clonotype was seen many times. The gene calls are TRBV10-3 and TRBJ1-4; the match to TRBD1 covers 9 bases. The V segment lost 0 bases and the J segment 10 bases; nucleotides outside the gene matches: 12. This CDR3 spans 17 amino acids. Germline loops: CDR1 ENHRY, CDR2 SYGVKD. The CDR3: CAISESLPDRGSGKLFF. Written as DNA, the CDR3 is TGTGCCATCAGTGAGTCCCTCCCGGACAGGGGTAGCGGAAAACTGTTTTTT.

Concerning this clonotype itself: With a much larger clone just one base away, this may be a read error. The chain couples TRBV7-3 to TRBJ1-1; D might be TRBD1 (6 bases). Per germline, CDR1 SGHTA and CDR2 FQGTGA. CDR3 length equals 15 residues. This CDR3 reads CASSLSGQPNTESFF. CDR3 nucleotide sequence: TGTGCCAGCAGCTTATCTGGACAGCCGAACACTGAATCTTTCTTT.

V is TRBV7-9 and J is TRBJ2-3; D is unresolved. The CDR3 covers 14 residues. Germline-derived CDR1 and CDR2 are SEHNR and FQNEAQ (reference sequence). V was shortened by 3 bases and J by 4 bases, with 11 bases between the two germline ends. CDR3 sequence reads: CASSLDSYADTQYF. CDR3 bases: TGTGCCAGCAGCTTGGATAGCTATGCAGATACGCAGTATTTT.

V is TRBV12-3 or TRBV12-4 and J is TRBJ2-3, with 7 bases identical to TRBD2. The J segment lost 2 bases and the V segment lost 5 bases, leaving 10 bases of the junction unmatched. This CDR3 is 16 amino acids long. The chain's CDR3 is CASSTEREGPTDTQYF. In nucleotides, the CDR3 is TGTGCCAGCAGTACCGAGCGGGAAGGTCCCACAGATACGCAGTATTTT.

This chain's CDR3 is CASSPYRISYEQYF. For the CDR3, the DNA is TGTGCCAGCAGCCCTTACAGAATCTCCTACGAGCAGTACTTC. This chain links TRBV9 with TRBJ2-7; D is unclear. CDR1 SGDLS and CDR2 YYNGEE come from the germline V gene. The CDR3 sequence is 14 residues long. V was trimmed by 4 bases and J by 0 bases, leaving 11 bases between them.

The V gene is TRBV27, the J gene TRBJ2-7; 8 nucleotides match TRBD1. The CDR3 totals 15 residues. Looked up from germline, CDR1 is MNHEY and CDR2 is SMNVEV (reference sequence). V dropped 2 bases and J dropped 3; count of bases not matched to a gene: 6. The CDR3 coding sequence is TGTGCCAGCAGTTTAGAGTCAGGACAGGGCTACGAGCAGTACTTC. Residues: CASSLESGQGYEQYF.

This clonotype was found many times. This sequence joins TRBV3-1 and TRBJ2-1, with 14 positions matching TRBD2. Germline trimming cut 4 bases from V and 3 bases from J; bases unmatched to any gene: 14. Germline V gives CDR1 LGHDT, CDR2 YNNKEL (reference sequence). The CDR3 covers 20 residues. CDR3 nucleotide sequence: TGTGCCAGCAGCCCCACCCTCGGGACTAGCGGGAGTAGCCGCTACAATGAGCAGTTCTTC. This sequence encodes CASSPTLGTSGSSRYNEQFF.

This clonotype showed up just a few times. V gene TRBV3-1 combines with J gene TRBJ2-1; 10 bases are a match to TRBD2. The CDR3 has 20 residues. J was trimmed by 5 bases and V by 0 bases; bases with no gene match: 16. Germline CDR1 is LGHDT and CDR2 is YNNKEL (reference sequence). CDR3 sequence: CASSQDWAPQREGANNEQFF. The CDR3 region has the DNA TGTGCCAGCAGCCAAGATTGGGCCCCCCAGCGGGAGGGCGCGAACAATGAGCAGTTCTTC.

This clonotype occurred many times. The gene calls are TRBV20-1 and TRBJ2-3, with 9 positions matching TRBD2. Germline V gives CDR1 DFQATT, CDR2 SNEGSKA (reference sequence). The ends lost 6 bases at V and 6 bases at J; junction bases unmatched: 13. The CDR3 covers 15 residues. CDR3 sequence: CSASGGGLAADTQYF. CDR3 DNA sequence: TGCAGTGCCTCAGGCGGGGGACTAGCTGCTGATACGCAGTATTTT.

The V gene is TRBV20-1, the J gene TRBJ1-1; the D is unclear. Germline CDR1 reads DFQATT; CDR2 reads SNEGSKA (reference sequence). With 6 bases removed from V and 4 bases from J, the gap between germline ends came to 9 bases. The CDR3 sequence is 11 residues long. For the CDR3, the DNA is TGCAGTGCCCCCCTGGGCACTGAAGCTTTCTTT. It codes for CSAPLGTEAFF.

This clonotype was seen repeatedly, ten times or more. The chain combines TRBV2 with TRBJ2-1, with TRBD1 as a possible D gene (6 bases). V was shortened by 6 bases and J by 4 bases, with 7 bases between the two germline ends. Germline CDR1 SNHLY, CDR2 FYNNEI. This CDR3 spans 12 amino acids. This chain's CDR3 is CASRQGYNEQFF. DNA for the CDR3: TGTGCCAGCAGACAGGGTTACAATGAGCAGTTCTTC.

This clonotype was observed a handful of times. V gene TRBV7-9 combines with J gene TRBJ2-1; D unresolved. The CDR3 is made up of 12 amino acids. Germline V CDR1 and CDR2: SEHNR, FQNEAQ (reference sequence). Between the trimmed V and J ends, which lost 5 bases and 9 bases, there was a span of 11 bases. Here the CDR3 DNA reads TGTGCCAGCAGCCCGAGTCATGGTGAGCAGTTCTTC. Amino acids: CASSPSHGEQFF.

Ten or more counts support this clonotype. CDR3 loop: CASSSPHGLAGVYEQYF. Here the CDR3 DNA reads TGTGCCAGCAGCTCCCCCCACGGACTAGCGGGAGTTTACGAGCAGTACTTC. V and J are TRBV11-1 and TRBJ2-7; 13 bases are a match to TRBD2. V lost 4 bases and J lost 4; bases outside the gene matches: 10. The CDR3 sequence is 17 residues long. The germline CDR1 and CDR2 sequences are SGHAT and FQDESV (reference sequence).

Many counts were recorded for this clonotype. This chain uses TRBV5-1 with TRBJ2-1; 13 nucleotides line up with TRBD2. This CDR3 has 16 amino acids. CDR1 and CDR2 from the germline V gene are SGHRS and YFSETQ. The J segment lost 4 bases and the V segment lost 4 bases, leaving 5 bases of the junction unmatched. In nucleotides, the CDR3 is TGCGCCAGCAGCCTAAAGGGACTAGCGGGGTACAATGAGCAGTTCTTC. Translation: CASSLKGLAGYNEQFF.

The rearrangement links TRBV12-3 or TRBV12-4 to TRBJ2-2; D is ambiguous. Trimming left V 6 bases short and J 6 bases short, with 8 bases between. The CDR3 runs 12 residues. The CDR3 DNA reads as TGTGCCAGCAGGTTGGGTCCCGGGGAGCTGTTTTTT. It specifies CASRLGPGELFF.

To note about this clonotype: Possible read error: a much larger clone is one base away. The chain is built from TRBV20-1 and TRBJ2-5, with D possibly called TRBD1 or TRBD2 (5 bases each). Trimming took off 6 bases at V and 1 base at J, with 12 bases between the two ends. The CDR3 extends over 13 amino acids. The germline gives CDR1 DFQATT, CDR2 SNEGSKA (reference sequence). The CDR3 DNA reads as TGCAGTGCCCAGGGAGCCGCCCAAGAGACCCAGTACTTC. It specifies CSAQGAAQETQYF.